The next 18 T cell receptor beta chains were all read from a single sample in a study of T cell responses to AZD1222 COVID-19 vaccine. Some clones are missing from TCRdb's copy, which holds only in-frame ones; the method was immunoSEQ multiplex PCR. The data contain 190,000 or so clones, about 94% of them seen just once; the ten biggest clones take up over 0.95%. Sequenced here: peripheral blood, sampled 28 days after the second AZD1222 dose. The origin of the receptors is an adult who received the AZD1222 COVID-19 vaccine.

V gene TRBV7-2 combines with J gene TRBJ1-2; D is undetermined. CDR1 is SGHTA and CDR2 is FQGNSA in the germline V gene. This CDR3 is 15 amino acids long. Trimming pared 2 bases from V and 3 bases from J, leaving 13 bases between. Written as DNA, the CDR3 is TGTGCCAGCAGCTTACAGCCAGCACTCCACTATGGCTACACCTTC. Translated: CASSLQPALHYGYTF.

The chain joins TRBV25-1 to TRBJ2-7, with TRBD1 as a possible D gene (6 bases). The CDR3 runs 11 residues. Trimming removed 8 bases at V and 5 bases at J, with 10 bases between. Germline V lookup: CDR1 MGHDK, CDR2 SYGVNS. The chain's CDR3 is CASLGGNEQYF. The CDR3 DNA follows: TGTGCCAGCCTAGGGGGAAACGAGCAGTACTTC.

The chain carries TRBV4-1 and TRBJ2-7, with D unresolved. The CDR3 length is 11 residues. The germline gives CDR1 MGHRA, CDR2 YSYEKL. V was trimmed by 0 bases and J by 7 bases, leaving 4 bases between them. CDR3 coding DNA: TGCGCCAGCAGCCAAGAGGGAGAGCAGTACTTC. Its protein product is CASSQEGEQYF.

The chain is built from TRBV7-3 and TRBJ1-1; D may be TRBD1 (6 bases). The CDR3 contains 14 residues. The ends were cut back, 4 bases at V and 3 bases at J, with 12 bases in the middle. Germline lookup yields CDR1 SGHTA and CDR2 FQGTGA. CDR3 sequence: CASSSRGADTEAFF. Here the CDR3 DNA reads TGTGCCAGCAGCTCTCGGGGGGCCGACACTGAAGCTTTCTTT.

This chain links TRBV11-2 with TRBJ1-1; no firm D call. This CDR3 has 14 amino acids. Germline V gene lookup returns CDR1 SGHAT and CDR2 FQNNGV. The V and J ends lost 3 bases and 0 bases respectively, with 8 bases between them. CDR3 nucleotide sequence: TGTGCCAGCAGCTTTAACGAGTTGAACACTGAAGCTTTCTTT. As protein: CASSFNELNTEAFF.

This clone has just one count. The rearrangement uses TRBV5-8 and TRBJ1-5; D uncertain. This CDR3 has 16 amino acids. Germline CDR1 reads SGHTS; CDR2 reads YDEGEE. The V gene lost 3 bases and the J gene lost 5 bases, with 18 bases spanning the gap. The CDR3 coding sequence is TGTGCCAGCAGCTATCCAGGCGTCCGGGGAGATCAGCCCCAGCATTTT. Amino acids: CASSYPGVRGDQPQHF.

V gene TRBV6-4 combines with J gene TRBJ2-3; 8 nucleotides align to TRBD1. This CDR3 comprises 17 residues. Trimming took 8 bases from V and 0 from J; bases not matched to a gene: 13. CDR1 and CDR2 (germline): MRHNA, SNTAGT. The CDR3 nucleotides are TGTGCCAGCGATCTCCGGGACAGGAACACTAGCACAGATACGCAGTATTTT. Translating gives CASDLRDRNTSTDTQYF.

The CDR3 DNA follows: TGTGCCAGCAGCTTCAACTCCGGAAACACCATATATTTT. Translation: CASSFNSGNTIYF. This chain joins TRBV7-9 and TRBJ1-3; D is undetermined. The CDR3 is made up of 13 amino acids. Trimming removed 3 bases from V and 4 bases from J, with 7 bases in between. The germline CDR1 and CDR2 sequences are SEHNR and FQNEAQ (reference sequence).

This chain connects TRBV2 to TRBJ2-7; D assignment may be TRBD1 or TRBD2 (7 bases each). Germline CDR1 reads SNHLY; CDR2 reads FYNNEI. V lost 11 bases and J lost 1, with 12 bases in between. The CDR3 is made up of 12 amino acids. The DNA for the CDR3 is TGTGCCGGGGGGGGACAGTCCTACGAGCAGTACTTC. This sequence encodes CAGGGQSYEQYF.

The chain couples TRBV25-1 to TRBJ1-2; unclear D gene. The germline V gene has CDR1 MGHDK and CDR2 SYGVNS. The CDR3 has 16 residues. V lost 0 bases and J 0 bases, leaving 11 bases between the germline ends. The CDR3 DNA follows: TGTGCCAGCAGTGAATACCGGACTGACTCTAACTATGGCTACACCTTC. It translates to CASSEYRTDSNYGYTF.

The CDR3 here is CASSVAGPWESSPLHF. The CDR3, as DNA: TGTGCCAGCAGCGTAGCCGGCCCGTGGGAATCTTCACCCCTCCACTTT. The rearrangement joins TRBV9 to TRBJ1-6; D gene unclear. The germline V gene has CDR1 SGDLS and CDR2 YYNGEE. V lost 0 bases and J lost 9, with 16 bases in between. The CDR3 covers 16 residues.

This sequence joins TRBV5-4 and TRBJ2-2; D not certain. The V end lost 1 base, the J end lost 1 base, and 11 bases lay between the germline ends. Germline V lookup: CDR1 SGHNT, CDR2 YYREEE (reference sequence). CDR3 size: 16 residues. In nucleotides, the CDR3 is TGTGCCAGCAGCTTGAATGGGGTCCAGAACACCGGGGAGCTGTTTTTT. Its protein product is CASSLNGVQNTGELFF.

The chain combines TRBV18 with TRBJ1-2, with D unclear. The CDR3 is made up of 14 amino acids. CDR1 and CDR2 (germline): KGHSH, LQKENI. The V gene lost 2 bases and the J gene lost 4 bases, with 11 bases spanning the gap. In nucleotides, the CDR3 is TGTGCCAGCTCACCAGGTGTCCAGATCTATGGCTACACCTTC. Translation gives CASSPGVQIYGYTF.

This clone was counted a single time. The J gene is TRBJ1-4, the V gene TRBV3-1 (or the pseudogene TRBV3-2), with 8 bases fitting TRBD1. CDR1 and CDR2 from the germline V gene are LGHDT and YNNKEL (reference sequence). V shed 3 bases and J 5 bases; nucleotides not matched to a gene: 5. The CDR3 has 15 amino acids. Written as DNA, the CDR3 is TGTGCCAGCAGCCAGAACCCAGGGGGCAATGAAAAACTGTTTTTT. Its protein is CASSQNPGGNEKLFF.

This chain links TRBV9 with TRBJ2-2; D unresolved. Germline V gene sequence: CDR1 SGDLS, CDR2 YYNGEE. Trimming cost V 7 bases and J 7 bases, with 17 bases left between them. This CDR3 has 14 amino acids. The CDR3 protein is CASESPGLIGELFF. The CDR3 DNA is TGTGCCAGCGAATCCCCGGGTCTCATCGGGGAGCTGTTTTTT.

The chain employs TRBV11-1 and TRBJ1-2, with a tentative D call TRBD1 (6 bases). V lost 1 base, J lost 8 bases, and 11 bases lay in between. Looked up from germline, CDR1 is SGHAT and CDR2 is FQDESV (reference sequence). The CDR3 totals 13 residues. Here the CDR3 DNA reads TGTGCCAGCAGCTTAGGTCGACAGGCGGGCTACACCTTC. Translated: CASSLGRQAGYTF.

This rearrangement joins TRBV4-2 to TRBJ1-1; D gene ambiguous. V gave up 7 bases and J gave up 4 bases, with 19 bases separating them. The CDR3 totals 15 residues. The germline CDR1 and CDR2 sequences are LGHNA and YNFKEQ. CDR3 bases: TGTGCCAGCACCAAAAGAACCGGGGATGGCACTGAAGCTTTCTTT. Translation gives CASTKRTGDGTEAFF.

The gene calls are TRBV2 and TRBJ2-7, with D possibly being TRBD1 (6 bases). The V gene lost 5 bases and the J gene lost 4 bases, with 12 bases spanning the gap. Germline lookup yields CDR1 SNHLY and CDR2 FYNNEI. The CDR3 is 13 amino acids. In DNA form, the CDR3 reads TGTGCCAGCAGTCGGCTAGGGACATACGAGCAGTACTTC. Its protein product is CASSRLGTYEQYF.